Listed below are T cell receptor beta chains from one sample, sequenced in a study of identifying expanded T cells in peripheral blood. Using immunoSEQ multiplex PCR, the repertoire was profiled, and TCRdb retains in-frame clones only, with some absent. The sample consists of about 63,000 clones, about 85% of them appearing once. Sequenced sample: blood. The source is a person aged 18 to 69 in good health. Both conserved end residues are part of each CDR3. D genes are given only for firm matches. Expanded clones get a size class; other rows say once, few or many, or leave the size out.

>-|15|TRBJ2-7|-|TRBV4-1
TGCGCCAGCAGCCAAGGGGCAGGGAGCTCCTACGAGCAGTACTTC
CASSQGAGSSYEQYF
>-|12|TRBJ1-1|-|TRBV6-6
TGTGCCAGCAGGTACGCAAACACTGAAGCTTTCTTT
CASRYANTEAFF
>-|13|TRBJ2-1|once|TRBV5-4
TGTGCCAGCAGCGCTCCTATTGACAATGAGCAGTTCTTC
CASSAPIDNEQFF
>-|15|TRBJ2-1|-|TRBV27
TGTGCCAGCAGAAGGACCGGGAGCTCCTACAATGAGCAGTTCTTC
CASRRTGSSYNEQFF
>-|14|TRBJ2-1|once|TRBV7-5
TGTGCCAGAAGCGGGGGACTAGCTGGCGATGAGCAGTTCTTC
CARSGGLAGDEQFF
>TRBD1|15|TRBJ2-7|-|TRBV7-6
TGTGCCAGCAGCCGAGGGACAGGGGGCGTCTACGAGCAGTACTTC
CASSRGTGGVYEQYF
>TRBD1|14|TRBJ2-7|-|TRBV7-2
TGTGCCAGCAGCCACCCGGGACAGGGAAACGAGCAGTACTTC
CASSHPGQGNEQYF
>-|15|TRBJ1-1|-|TRBV2
TGTGCCAGCAGTATTATGGGACCCATGAACACTGAAGCTTTCTTT
CASSIMGPMNTEAFF
>TRBD1|15|TRBJ2-3|-|TRBV6-1
TGTGCCAGCACATGGACAGGGACTAGCACAGATACGCAGTATTTT
CASTWTGTSTDTQYF
>TRBD1|16|TRBJ1-3|-|TRBV5-1
TGCGCCAGCAGCTTGGGACAGGGGGGCTCTGGAAACACCATATATTTT
CASSLGQGGSGNTIYF
>TRBD1|16|TRBJ1-1|few|TRBV30
TGTGCCTGGGGGAGACAGGGCCATATTTTGAACACTGAAGCTTTCTTT
CAWGRQGHILNTEAFF
>-|10|TRBJ1-1|few|TRBV29-1
TGCAGCGCCTGGACAGTGGGGTTCCTCTTT
CSAWTVGFLF
>-|12|TRBJ1-1|-|TRBV7-3
TGTGCCAGCAGCGGCCCTTGGGGAGAAGCTTTCTTT
CASSGPWGEAFF
>-|14|TRBJ2-1|-|TRBV30
TGTGCCTGGAGTGTATGGGGGACGGGCAATGAGCAGTTCTTC
CAWSVWGTGNEQFF
>-|13|TRBJ2-5|-|TRBV5-4
TGTGCCAGCAGCTTGGGAGGGATGGAGACCCAGTACTTC
CASSLGGMETQYF
>TRBD2|15|TRBJ2-3|-|TRBV5-1
TGCGCCAGCAGCAAAGGACTAGCGGCCGGGGATACGCAGTATTTT
CASSKGLAAGDTQYF
>TRBD1|13|TRBJ1-2|-|TRBV29-1
TGCAGCGTGCCCGGGACAGGGAACTATGGCTACACCTTC
CSVPGTGNYGYTF
>TRBD1|13|TRBJ2-3|-|TRBV19
TGTGCCAGCCGGGACAGGGGGCCAGATACGCAGTATTTT
CASRDRGPDTQYF
>-|14|TRBJ1-5|-|TRBV28
TGTGCCAGCAGTTTGGGGCAGTACAATCAGCCCCAGCATTTT
CASSLGQYNQPQHF
>-|14|TRBJ1-2|-|TRBV5-5
TGTGCCAGCAGCTTGGACAGGGTGATCTATGGCTACACCTTC
CASSLDRVIYGYTF
>-|17|TRBJ2-3|once|TRBV18
TGTGCCAGCTCACCCAGCAACCTTGGTAACACGGGGGATACGCAGTATTTT
CASSPSNLGNTGDTQYF
>-|15|TRBJ1-3|-|TRBV27
TGTGCCAGCAGTTTATCAGGCAACTCTGGAAACACCATATATTTT
CASSLSGNSGNTIYF
>-|14|TRBJ2-7|once|TRBV5-1
TGCGCCAGCAGCAATGATGGAGGGGCCTACGAGCAGTACTTC
CASSNDGGAYEQYF
>TRBD1|19|TRBJ2-2|-|TRBV5-6
TGTGCCAGCAGCTTGGCTAGGGACAGGGGATTTTCCGACACCGGGGAGCTGTTTTTT
CASSLARDRGFSDTGELFF
>TRBD1|14|TRBJ1-4|-|TRBV6-6
TGTGCCAGCAGTAACAGGGGCAGTAATGAAAAACTGTTTTTT
CASSNRGSNEKLFF
>-|14|TRBJ2-5|-|TRBV18
TGTGCCAGCTCACCAATCGGCGGGCAAGAGACCCAGTACTTC
CASSPIGGQETQYF
>-|16|TRBJ2-3|-|TRBV9
TGTGCCAGCGGGGCAGGGCCGATTGCCGGCACAGATACGCAGTATTTT
CASGAGPIAGTDTQYF
>TRBD2|15|TRBJ2-5|-|TRBV4-2
TGTGCCAGCAGCTCTGGACTAGCGGGAGTGGAGACCCAGTACTTC
CASSSGLAGVETQYF
>-|15|TRBJ1-2|-|TRBV5-4
TGTGCCAGCAGCTTGGAAGGCGTCCTAGGCTATGGCTACACCTTC
CASSLEGVLGYGYTF
>TRBD2|16|TRBJ2-3|-|TRBV4-2
TGTGCCAGCAGCCAAGAGACGCGGGGGGGCCCCGATACGCAGTATTTT
CASSQETRGGPDTQYF
>TRBD2|15|TRBJ2-3|-|TRBV19
TGTGCCAGTAAACTAGCGGGGGCTAGCACAGATACGCAGTATTTT
CASKLAGASTDTQYF
>TRBD1|13|TRBJ2-1|-|TRBV18
TGTGCCAGCTCACCACCACAGGGGAATGAGCAGTTCTTC
CASSPPQGNEQFF
>-|14|TRBJ1-3|once|TRBV9
TGTGCCAGCAGCGCCTCCGGGACAAAAAACACCATATATTTT
CASSASGTKNTIYF
>-|15|TRBJ1-4|-|TRBV15
TGTGCCACCAGCAGGGGGGGCGGCACTAATGAAAAACTGTTTTTT
CATSRGGGTNEKLFF
>TRBD1|14|TRBJ1-2|-|TRBV19
TGTGCCAGTAGGATGAGACAGGGGAACTATGGCTACACCTTC
CASRMRQGNYGYTF
>TRBD2|15|TRBJ2-1|-|TRBV13
TGTGCCAGCAGCGCGAGCGGGGCCTCCTACAATGAGCAGTTCTTC
CASSASGASYNEQFF
>-|15|TRBJ2-1|-|TRBV28
TGTGCCAGCAGTTTACGCGGGATCGCCCTCCATGAGCAGTTCTTC
CASSLRGIALHEQFF
>-|16|TRBJ1-6|many|TRBV25-1
TGTGCCAGCAGTGATTTGAAGGGGGGCAGGTACTCACCCCTCCACTTT
CASSDLKGGRYSPLHF
>-|10|TRBJ2-1|-|TRBV6-1
TGTGCTCTCGGGGCGTATGAGCAGTTCTTC
CALGAYEQFF
>TRBD1|14|TRBJ1-1|-|TRBV7-2
TGTGCCAGCAGCCCGGGACAGGGAAGGGCTGAAGCTTTCTTT
CASSPGQGRAEAFF
>-|13|TRBJ1-4|few|TRBV2
TGTGCCAGCAGTAATTATATAGATGAAAAACTGTTTTTT
CASSNYIDEKLFF
>-|13|TRBJ2-5|-|TRBV7-6
TGTGCCAGCAGCTTAAACGGAAAAGAGACCCAGTACTTC
CASSLNGKETQYF
>-|15|TRBJ2-2|-|TRBV18
TGTGCCAGCTCACCGGCCATTCCGAGGACCGGGGAGCTGTTTTTT
CASSPAIPRTGELFF
>-|15|TRBJ1-2|-|TRBV5-1
TGCGCCAGCAGCTTGACGGCGGGCTCCAACTATGGCTACACCTTC
CASSLTAGSNYGYTF
>TRBD2|16|TRBJ2-1|-|TRBV7-2
TGTGCCAGCAGCCTCGGGACTAGCGGGAACTACAATGAGCAGTTCTTC
CASSLGTSGNYNEQFF
>-|12|TRBJ2-5|-|TRBV5-1
TGCGCCAGCAGCTTGGACCAAGAGACCCAGTACTTC
CASSLDQETQYF
>-|14|TRBJ2-2|once|TRBV7-2
TGTGCCAGCAGCTTCGAGGGAGGAACCGGGGAGCTGTTTTTT
CASSFEGGTGELFF
>-|12|TRBJ2-7|few|TRBV2
TGTGCCAGCAGTGTAGCTAGTTACGAGCAGTACTTC
CASSVASYEQYF
>-|15|TRBJ2-5|-|TRBV15
TGTGCCACCAGCAGAGATAAGGAGCCTAGTAGGGCCCAGTACTTC
CATSRDKEPSRAQYF
>-|11|TRBJ2-1|-|TRBV5-8
TGTGCCAGCAGCCGATTGGATGAGCAGTTCTTC
CASSRLDEQFF
>-|15|TRBJ1-4|few|TRBV6-5
TGTGCCAGCAGGATCTCCCTTGGCTCTAATGAAAAACTGTTTTTT
CASRISLGSNEKLFF